This TCR beta chain is drawn from a study of vaccination effects on CD4 cells after COVID-19. Germline assignment: CDR1 SGHRS and CDR2 YFSETQ. CDR3 length equals 16 residues. V was pared by 4 bases and J by 1 base, with 14 bases between. Concerning this clone itself: Its specificity is unknown.

Sequenced by immunoSEQ multiplex PCR; TCRdb stores in-frame clones only, minus some. The sample consists of 55,000 to 90,000 clones, under 85% of them appearing once. ViraFEST used viral peptide pools to expand antigen-specific CD4+ T cells before sequencing. Investigators separated out CD4+ T cells once around eleven days of culture had passed. The person was diagnosed with PCR-confirmed SARS-CoV-2 infection between March and December 2020. The V and J genes are TRBV5-1 and TRBJ2-2, with D maybe TRBD2 (5 bases). The sequences come from CD4+ T cells from PBMCs cultured with HIV peptides, collected before COVID-19 vaccination. Subset here: HIV-1 Nef peptide pool negative control/reference culture. This clonotype originated in a human donor who had a prior SARS-CoV-2 infection. The DNA for the CDR3 is TGCGCCAGCAGCCACTTTGGTGGGAGGAACACCGGGGAGCTGTTTTTT. Residues: CASSHFGGRNTGELFF.